The subject of this entry is one T cell receptor (beta chain). The antigen is not known. Samples were taken several times over chemoradiotherapy. These data come from a study of chemoradiotherapy in HPV16-positive cancers. On the study more broadly: Candidate HPV-specific T-cell clones and common TCR motifs came from functional assays in a couple of HPV16-positive patients. The study's findings and limits: Candidate HPV-specific clones and E7-related TCR motifs grew in tumor during treatment. Functional assays defining HPV-specific T cells used only a couple of HPV16-positive patients.

Germline V gene lookup returns CDR1 LGHNA and CDR2 YNFKEQ. The CDR3 is 16 amino acids. Trimming cost V 0 bases and J 1 base, with 9 bases left between them. TCRdb's copy holds only in-frame clones and misses some; the assay was immunoSEQ multiplex PCR. The repertoire holds tens of thousands of clones, with more than 80% as singletons. The chain carries TRBV4-2 and TRBJ2-2, with D unclear. The receptor was derived from a human donor with HPV-associated anogenital cancer. Sequenced material: blood, taken from a patient who underwent chemoradiotherapy. The CDR3 nucleotides read TGTGCCAGCAGCCAAGAACAGTCGAGGAACACCGGGGAGCTGTTTTTT. It translates to CASSQEQSRNTGELFF.